The rows below give T cell receptor beta chains drawn from one sample of a study of regulatory T cells in long-lasting Graves disease. TCRdb re-called the multiplex PCR reads through MiXCR, storing one row per CDR3 protein. Counted here are some 400,000 distinct CDR3 sequences, 14% to 15% occurring once; the ten biggest clones make up roughly 17%. Separately, the same data were catalogued under a study of T cells in Graves' hyperthyroidism and ophthalmopathy.

Sequenced here: peripheral blood mononuclear cells (PBMCs), sampled at new diagnosis, from a patient treated with antithyroid drugs. The receptors here all came from a woman in her twenties or thirties with Graves disease. CDR3s include the opening cysteine and the closing phenylalanine or tryptophan. A D gene is named only where the DNA matches it firmly. Size is omitted from some rows. Given values are once, few, many or a class for expanded clones.

J | D | size | V | DNA | CDR3
TRBJ1-1 | NA | many | TRBV9 | TGTGCCAGCAGCCCGCGGGTAGGTGGGGATAACACTGAAGCTTTCTTT | CASSPRVGGDNTEAFF
TRBJ1-1 | NA | many | TRBV27 | TGTGCCAGCAGCTTAGCGCCGAGGGTAACAGGGCGCCGGACTGAAGCTTTCTTT | CASSLAPRVTGRRTEAFF
TRBJ2-7 | TRBD1 | many | TRBV10-1 | TGCGCCAGCAGTCGGGACAGGGGTACCGAGCAGTACTTC | CASSRDRGTEQYF
TRBJ1-5 | NA | few | TRBV16 | TGTGCCAGCAGCCATATGAGATGGGCACAGCCCCAGCATTTT | CASSHMRWAQPQHF
TRBJ2-7 | TRBD1 | NA | TRBV7-9 | TGTGCCAGCAGCACCCCTACCGGGACAGGGTCGCCTAGCGGCCAGATGCCCTACGAGCAGTACTTC | CASSTPTGTGSPSGQMPYEQYF
TRBJ1-2 | NA | few | TRBV27 | TGTGCCAGCAGGGGGTTAAGTCTGGACTATGGCTACACCTTC | CASRGLSLDYGYTF
TRBJ2-7 | TRBD2 | many | TRBV7-3 | TGTGCCAGCAGCCTTATAGCGGGAGGCTCCGACGAGCAGTACTTC | CASSLIAGGSDEQYF
TRBJ2-1 | TRBD2 | many | TRBV24-1 | TGTGCCACCAGTGCCCCCGGGACTAGCTTCTACAATGAGCAGTTCTTC | CATSAPGTSFYNEQFF
TRBJ1-5 | NA | few | TRBV12-3/TRBV12-4 | TGTGCCAGCTGTGGGGGGGACCCCAATCAGCCCCAGCATTTT | CASCGGDPNQPQHF
TRBJ1-5 | TRBD1 | many | TRBV3-1 | TGTGCCAGCAGCCTAAAGACAGGGGGAGGGCAGCCCCAGCATTTT | CASSLKTGGGQPQHF
TRBJ2-1 | NA | many | TRBV11-2 | TGTGCCAGCAGCTTAGAAAGGGGGGCAGTCCTGCACAATGAGCAGTTCTTC | CASSLERGAVLHNEQFF
TRBJ2-7 | NA | NA | TRBV3-1 | TGTGCCAGCAGCCAAAGGACAGATAACTACGAGCAGTACTTC | CASSQRTDNYEQYF
TRBJ2-7 | TRBD1 | few | TRBV6-5 | TGTGCCAGCAGTTACTCCCCAGGGGGCGAAAGCTACGAGCAGTACTTC | CASSYSPGGESYEQYF
TRBJ2-5 | NA | few | TRBV7-3 | TGTGCCAGCAGCTTAACGGGGGTAGAGACCCAGTACTTC | CASSLTGVETQYF
TRBJ1-5 | TRBD1 | few | TRBV3-1 | TGTGCCAGCAGCCCCATGCGGAACAGGGGAAGGAGTCAGCCCCAGCATTTT | CASSPMRNRGRSQPQHF
TRBJ2-3 | NA | many | TRBV6-1 | TGTGCCAGCAGTGGGAGGACCCGGACGGTCGATACGCAGTATTTT | CASSGRTRTVDTQYF
TRBJ1-3 | NA | many | TRBV12-3/TRBV12-4 | TGTGCCAGCAGTCACCAGTATAGTGGAAACACCATATATTTT | CASSHQYSGNTIYF
TRBJ1-2 | TRBD1 | NA | TRBV19 | TGTGCCAGTAGTCTCAGAAGTGGTGGACAGGTTTCTGGCTACACCTTC | CASSLRSGGQVSGYTF
TRBJ2-7 | NA | many | TRBV29-1 | TGCAGCGTTAAGGACAGCGGCTCCTACGAGCAGTACTTC | CSVKDSGSYEQYF
TRBJ2-4 | NA | NA | TRBV24-1 | TGTGCCACCAGTGGTGGTGCACTAGCCAAAAACATTCAGTACTTC | CATSGGALAKNIQYF
TRBJ1-5 | NA | few | TRBV28 | TGTGCCAGCAGTTTAAGAGGGACCCGCAATCAGCCCCAGCATTTT | CASSLRGTRNQPQHF
TRBJ2-1 | NA | NA | TRBV19 | TGTGCCAGTAGTATGCGGGATAGGGACAATGAGCAGTTCTTC | CASSMRDRDNEQFF
TRBJ2-3 | TRBD2 | many | TRBV20-1 | TGCAGTGCTACGGGACTAGCGAGCACAGATACGCAGTATTTT | CSATGLASTDTQYF
TRBJ1-5 | NA | NA | TRBV15 | TGTGCCACCGGGACCCTTGGCAATCAGCCCCAGCATTTT | CATGTLGNQPQHF
TRBJ2-1 | TRBD2 | NA | TRBV13 | TGTGCCAGCAGTACTAGCGGGAGCAATGAGCAGTTCTTC | CASSTSGSNEQFF
TRBJ2-5 | NA | few | TRBV4-1 | TGCGCCAGCAGCCAAGATCACATGGGAAAACAAGAGACCCAGTACTTC | CASSQDHMGKQETQYF
TRBJ2-3 | NA | many | TRBV10-3 | TGTGCCATCAGTGAGTCATCGGGGGATACGCAGTATTTT | CAISESSGDTQYF
TRBJ2-1 | NA | many | TRBV20-1 | TGCAGTGCTAGAGGCCGCCGCACCCATCAGGGAAGTGGGGCCGTCGATGAGCAGTTCTTC | CSARGRRTHQGSGAVDEQFF
TRBJ2-7 | NA | many | TRBV6-1 | TGTGCCAGCAGACCTTATGGCTCCTACGAGCAGTACTTC | CASRPYGSYEQYF
TRBJ2-1 | TRBD2 | many | TRBV20-1 | TGCAGTGCGCTGACTAGCGGGAGGTCCTCCGATGAGCAGTTCTTC | CSALTSGRSSDEQFF
TRBJ2-3 | TRBD2 | many | TRBV7-8 | TGTGCCAGCAGTGCTTGGGCGGGAGAAGATACGCAGTATTTT | CASSAWAGEDTQYF
TRBJ2-7 | TRBD1 | many | TRBV2 | TGTGCCAGCAGACTTGACAGGGTAGTTTCCTACGAGCAGTACTTC | CASRLDRVVSYEQYF
TRBJ1-6 | TRBD1 | many | TRBV27 | TGTGCCAGCAGAAGGGGCCGGGGACAGAGTTTCTATAATTCACCCCTCCACTTT | CASRRGRGQSFYNSPLHF
TRBJ2-7 | NA | few | TRBV7-8 | TGTGCCAGCAGCTTATGGCAGGCTTCCTACGAGCAGTACTTC | CASSLWQASYEQYF
TRBJ2-2 | NA | many | TRBV30 | TGTGCCTGGATGTCTCCCCTACTGAAACCCGGGGAGCTGTTTTTT | CAWMSPLLKPGELFF
TRBJ1-1 | NA | many | TRBV28 | TGTGCCAGCAGTTTACAAGTCGGTGAAGCTTTCTTT | CASSLQVGEAFF
TRBJ2-1 | TRBD2 | many | TRBV12-3/TRBV12-4 | TGTGCCAGCAGTCTCCTAGCGGGAGGGACTCGGGTGAAGCAGTTCTTC | CASSLLAGGTRVKQFF
TRBJ2-7 | NA | NA | TRBV19 | TGTGCTACGGGAAAAGGGAGCTCCTACGAGCAGTACTTC | CATGKGSSYEQYF
TRBJ2-1 | TRBD2 | NA | TRBV27 | TGTGCCAGCAGTTTAGAGCGGGGCTCCTACAATGAGCAGTTCTTC | CASSLERGSYNEQFF
TRBJ2-7 | NA | NA | TRBV19 | TGTGCCAGTAGTATCACTGACAGCGTCTACGAGCAGTACTTC | CASSITDSVYEQYF
TRBJ2-3 | NA | many | TRBV5-4 | TGTGCCAGCAGCTTCCCTGGGGGGACAGCGGCTAGCACAGATACGCAGTATTTT | CASSFPGGTAASTDTQYF
TRBJ2-3 | NA | many | TRBV7-2 | TGTGCCAGCAGCTTATCCGGGGGTTGGTCCACAGATACGCAGTATTTT | CASSLSGGWSTDTQYF
TRBJ1-1 | TRBD1 | many | TRBV6-2/TRBV6-3 | TGTGCCAGCAGTTCAATACAGGGGTCAAGGTGGTCCACTGAAGCTTTCTTT | CASSSIQGSRWSTEAFF
TRBJ1-2 | NA | many | TRBV27 | TGTGCCAGCAGGACGGGCAACTATGGCTACACCTTC | CASRTGNYGYTF
TRBJ2-7 | NA | many | TRBV11-2 | TGTGCCAGCAGCTCCAACACTGGCGAGCAGTACTTC | CASSSNTGEQYF
TRBJ2-3 | TRBD2 | many | TRBV28 | TGTGCCAGCAGTCCCAGCGGCTTGGCGGGAGGGCAGGAAGATACGCAGTATTTT | CASSPSGLAGGQEDTQYF
TRBJ2-1 | TRBD2 | many | TRBV19 | TGTGCCAGTAGTATAGGTGGGAGGGCCGTCGATGAGCAGTTCTTC | CASSIGGRAVDEQFF